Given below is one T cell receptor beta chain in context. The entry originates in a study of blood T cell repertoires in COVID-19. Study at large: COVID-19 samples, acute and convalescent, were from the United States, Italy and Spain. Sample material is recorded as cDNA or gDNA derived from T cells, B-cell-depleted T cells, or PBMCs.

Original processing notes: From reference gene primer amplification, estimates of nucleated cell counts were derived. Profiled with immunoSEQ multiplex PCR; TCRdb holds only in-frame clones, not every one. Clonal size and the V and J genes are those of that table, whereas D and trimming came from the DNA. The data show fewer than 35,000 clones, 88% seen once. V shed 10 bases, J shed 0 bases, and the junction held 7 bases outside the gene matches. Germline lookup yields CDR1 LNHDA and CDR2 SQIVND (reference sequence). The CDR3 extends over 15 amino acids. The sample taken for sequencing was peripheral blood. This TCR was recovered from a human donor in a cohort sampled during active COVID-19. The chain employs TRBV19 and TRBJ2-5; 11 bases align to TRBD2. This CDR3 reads CANGGLAEYQETQYF. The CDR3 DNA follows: TGTGCCAACGGGGGACTAGCGGAATACCAAGAGACCCAGTACTTC.